This T cell receptor beta chain appears in the sequencing data of a study of OX40 agonist ivuxolimab in advanced cancers. Regarding the study in general: Ivuxolimab was an agonistic, fully human IgG2 monoclonal antibody directed against OX40 (CD134), a costimulatory receptor. Intravenous ivuxolimab was administered to patients every 2 weeks at six dose levels: 0.01, 0.1, 0.3, 1.5, 3 and 10 mg/kg. Of the approximately 54 dose-escalation patients, hepatocellular carcinoma was present in about 20, melanoma in around 15, renal cell carcinoma in 9 and head and neck cancer in 9. The dose-escalation cohort was around 83% male with a mean age of approximately 60 years, ranging from roughly 23 to 90. Prior anti-PD-1, anti-PD-L1 or anti-CTLA-4 therapy was permitted, and checkpoint inhibitors had been received by roughly two fifths of dose-escalation patients. Partial responses occurred in three dose-escalation patients, of whom one had hepatocellular carcinoma and two had cutaneous melanoma. Peripheral TCRbeta sequencing was intended to test whether TCR sequence diversity was altered and clonal T-cell expansion was caused by ivuxolimab. The paper reports the monotherapy dose-escalation portion (N of about 54 patients) of the phase I ivuxolimab trial. On the study overall, not on this receptor specifically: Low levels of normalized T-cell clonal expansion were also shown by some nonresponding patients. The antigen specificity of the clonally expanded peripheral T cells was not determined. After ivuxolimab, more expanded clones were found on average in CD8+ T cells than in CD4+ T cells. At doses of 0.1 to 3.0 mg/kg, clonal expansion of both CD4+ and CD8+ blood T cells was observed from baseline to week 6. In the 0.1-3.0 mg/kg groups, partial responders had among the lowest normalized peripheral clonal expansion, particularly in CD8+ T cells.

For sequencing of the TCRbeta CDR3 region, genomic DNA was extracted from the sorted cells. The immunoSEQ Assay was used to sequence the TCRbeta CDR3 regions. TCRdb took this table from immuneACCESS and kept in-frame rearrangements with V and J called. Such tables lack part of the clones; where checked against another copy, unresolved V genes explain under half of the gap, and the rest is unexplained. The sample has tens of thousands of clones on record, approximately 94% of them singletons. The leading ten clones occupy approximately 19% of the sample. Points on this clone: Its binding antigen is unknown. No per-base quality is available; no much larger clone lies one base away.

The germline V gene supplies CDR1 MDHEN and CDR2 SYDVKM. The CDR3 contains 14 residues, cysteine and phenylalanine counted. Only the CDR3 DNA is retained, 42 bases long and in frame from the first base. Patients with autoimmune disease history or receiving systemic immunosuppression were excluded from the trial. In every dose cohort, peripheral blood was drawn for TCR sequencing at baseline, cycle 4 day 1, and cycle 7 day 1. Samples were obtained from an open-label, multicenter, first-in-human phase I dose-escalation trial of ivuxolimab. Adults with locally advanced or metastatic head and neck squamous cell, hepatocellular, melanoma or renal cell carcinoma were enrolled in the trial. Before TCR sequencing, CD4+ T cells and CD8+ T cells from peripheral blood were sorted into separate populations.

The clonotype was recovered from an adult with an advanced solid tumor such as melanoma, head and neck, liver or kidney cancer. In this chain, TRBV28 is recombined with TRBJ2-5, with TRBD2 perhaps the D gene, on 5 matching bases. Matching the DNA end better, TRBJ2-7 makes the J call doubtful. The sequenced sample was CD4+ or CD8+ T cells sorted from blood, obtained in a trial of the OX40 agonist ivuxolimab. The CDR3 sequence is CASSFISGSDEQYF. The bases read TGTGCCAGCAGTTTCATCAGTGGGAGCGACGAGCAGTACTTC.